One sample yielded the 20 T cell receptor beta chains listed below, sequenced in a study of graft-versus-host responses after intestinal transplantation. The repertoire was sequenced with immunoSEQ multiplex PCR; TCRdb's copy has only in-frame clones and lacks some. The sample has roughly 90,000 clones, around 93% seen once; the top ten hold about 0.38%. These receptors have no known antigen. The sample consisted of unstimulated CD4+ T cells sorted from spleen or lymph node cells, taken before transplant. These receptors were taken from a human donor who was the organ donor for an intestinal transplant.

The chain is built from TRBV7-6 and TRBJ2-5; no firm D call. The end of the DNA fits TRBJ2-7 better, so the J call may be wrong. The germline CDR1 and CDR2 sequences are SGHVS and FNYEAQ. The CDR3 loop spans 12 amino acids. CDR3 sequence (DNA): TGTGCCAGCAGCTTAGGTTTCCACGAGCAGTACTTC. Translating gives CASSLGFHEQYF.

The CDR3: CASSLRQARSGNTIYF. In DNA form, the CDR3 reads TGTGCCAGCAGCTTGAGACAGGCTAGGTCTGGAAACACCATATATTTT. The rearrangement joins TRBV5-6 to TRBJ1-3; D is possibly TRBD1 (6 bases). V was trimmed by 1 base and J by 1 base, leaving 12 bases between them. Germline assignment: CDR1 SGHDT and CDR2 YYEEEE. This CDR3 has 16 residues.

J is TRBJ1-1 and V is TRBV6-1, with TRBD1 matching 7 bases. This CDR3 is built from 15 residues. The junction had 9 bases not matched to a gene; V was cut back by 4 bases and J by 4 bases. Germline V gene data show CDR1 as MNHNS and CDR2 as SASEGT. DNA of the CDR3: TGTGCCAGCAGTGGATGGGACAGTCCGGGCACTGAAGCTTTCTTT. Protein: CASSGWDSPGTEAFF.

The chain combines TRBV13 with TRBJ2-2; a weak D match, TRBD2 (6 bases). This CDR3 region has 16 residues. The V and J ends lost 4 bases and 5 bases respectively, with 17 bases between them. Germline values: CDR1 PRHDT, CDR2 FYEKMQ (reference sequence). CDR3 in DNA: TGTGCCAGCAGCTCACAGAGAGGGGCGGGGACCGGGGAGCTGTTTTTT. Its translation: CASSSQRGAGTGELFF.

This chain connects TRBV11-2 to TRBJ1-5; 11 bases align to TRBD1. The CDR3 is 16 residues long. Germline V gives CDR1 SGHAT, CDR2 FQNNGV. With V trimmed by 1 base and J by 5 bases, 4 bases remained unmatched. The CDR3 loop reads CASSLGGTGGYQPQHF. The DNA for the CDR3 is TGTGCCAGCAGCTTAGGAGGGACAGGGGGGTATCAGCCCCAGCATTTT.

The rearrangement links TRBV10-3 to TRBJ1-1; 9 bases line up with TRBD1. Per germline, CDR1 ENHRY and CDR2 SYGVKD. The J segment lost 1 base and the V segment lost 4 bases, leaving 1 base of the junction unmatched. The CDR3 loop spans 14 amino acids. In DNA form, the CDR3 reads TGTGCCATCAGTGGGGGACAGGGGAACACTGAAGCTTTCTTT. It is translated as CAISGGQGNTEAFF.

This rearrangement joins TRBV11-2 to TRBJ1-6; the match to TRBD1 covers 9 bases. With V trimmed by 4 bases and J by 7 bases, 5 bases remained unmatched. This CDR3 region has 15 residues. CDR1 and CDR2 from the germline V gene are SGHAT and FQNNGV. CDR3 coding DNA: TGTGCCAGCAGCTCAGGACAGGGGATCAATTCACCCCTCCACTTT. Its protein product is CASSSGQGINSPLHF.

The CDR3 here is CASSQRGGWNEQFF. The CDR3 DNA is TGCGCCAGCAGCCAGCGGGGGGGGTGGAATGAGCAGTTCTTC. The chain couples TRBV5-1 to TRBJ2-1; 10 bases agree with TRBD2. Germline V gene data show CDR1 as SGHRS and CDR2 as YFSETQ. V lost 4 bases and J lost 7; bases outside the gene matches: 5. The CDR3 is 14 residues long.

The J gene is TRBJ2-2, the V gene TRBV19; no clear D. This CDR3 has 15 residues. Germline CDR1 LNHDA, CDR2 SQIVND (reference sequence). Trimming left V 10 bases short and J 7 bases short, with 22 bases between. The CDR3 loop is CATTSREARSGELFF. The CDR3 DNA sequence: TGTGCCACTACCTCAAGAGAGGCCCGAAGCGGGGAGCTGTTTTTT.

The chain recombines TRBV19 with TRBJ1-4, with 8 bases aligning to TRBD1. Germline lookup yields CDR1 LNHDA and CDR2 SQIVND (reference sequence). Trimming removed 5 bases from V and 4 bases from J; junction bases left unmatched: 12. CDR3 length: 17 residues. In nucleotides, the CDR3 is TGTGCCAGTAGTTACGACAGGGGAAGGATCCTTAATGAAAAACTGTTTTTT. Translating it yields CASSYDRGRILNEKLFF.

CDR3 residues: CASSQTSGSFNEQFF. The CDR3 bases are TGCGCCAGCAGCCAAACTAGCGGGAGTTTTAATGAGCAGTTCTTC. The chain has TRBV5-1 and TRBJ2-1; TRBD2 agrees at 11 bases. This CDR3 region has 15 residues. Germline V gene sequence: CDR1 SGHRS, CDR2 YFSETQ. The junction had 7 bases not matched to a gene; V was cut back by 4 bases and J by 7 bases.

The chain employs TRBV29-1 and TRBJ2-3, with D perhaps matching TRBD2 (6 bases). V was shortened by 2 bases and J by 4 bases, with 13 bases between the two germline ends. The germline CDR1 and CDR2 sequences are SQVTM and ANQGSEA. This CDR3 spans 14 amino acids. CDR3 residues: CSVEQSGRPDTQYF. CDR3 nucleotide sequence: TGCAGCGTTGAACAGTCAGGGAGGCCAGATACGCAGTATTTT.

V is TRBV11-3 and J is TRBJ2-6; TRBD2 might be the D (6 bases). CDR3 length: 18 residues. Trimming pared 3 bases from V and 0 bases from J, leaving 15 bases between. Germline V CDR1 and CDR2: SGHNT, YENEEA. The CDR3 spells CASSFTWGRPSGANVLTF. The CDR3 bases are TGTGCCAGCAGCTTTACCTGGGGGAGGCCCTCTGGGGCCAACGTCCTGACTTTC.

The V and J genes are TRBV2 and TRBJ2-2; 10 bases match TRBD1. Trimming cost V 9 bases and J 4 bases; bases outside gene matches: 2. There are 13 residues in the CDR3. Germline V CDR1 and CDR2: SNHLY, FYNNEI. The CDR3 DNA is TGTGCCAGACGGACAGGGGGCACCGGGGAGCTGTTTTTT. Amino acid sequence: CARRTGGTGELFF. The full variable domain, completed using reference TRBV2 and TRBJ2-2, is EPEVTQTPSHQVTQMGQEVILRCVPISNHLYFYWYRQILGQKVEFLVSFYNNEISEKSEIFDDQFSVERPDGSNFTLKIRSTKLEDSAMYFCARRTGGTGELFFGEGSRLTVL.

In nucleotides, the CDR3 is TGCGCCAGCAGCTGGGGCGGCGGGGGGGGCACAGATACGCAGTATTTT. Translation: CASSWGGGGGTDTQYF. V gene TRBV4-1 combines with J gene TRBJ2-3, with TRBD2 matching 9 bases. The CDR3 loop spans 16 amino acids. Germline CDR1 and CDR2: MGHRA and YSYEKL. The V segment lost 5 bases and the J segment 1 base; nucleotides outside the gene matches: 7.

The rearrangement joins TRBV19 to TRBJ2-1, with TRBD2 identical over 7 bases. V was pared by 3 bases and J by 0 bases, with 8 bases of the junction left unmatched. CDR3 length equals 17 residues. In germline, CDR1 is LNHDA, CDR2 SQIVND (reference sequence). Written as DNA, the CDR3 is TGTGCCAGTAGTATCAGGTGGCGGGGGAGCTCCTACAATGAGCAGTTCTTC. This codes for CASSIRWRGSSYNEQFF.

The chain couples TRBV6-6 to TRBJ1-2; TRBD1 aligns across 7 bases. This CDR3 region has 15 residues. V lost 6 bases and J lost 2; bases outside the gene matches: 9. The germline CDR1 and CDR2 sequences are MNHNY and SVGAGI (reference sequence). CDR3 amino acids: CASSPRGRGNYGYTF. CDR3 sequence (DNA): TGTGCCAGCAGCCCACGAGGCAGGGGGAACTATGGCTACACCTTC.

The V gene is TRBV29-1, the J gene TRBJ1-2, with TRBD1 identical over 12 bases. This CDR3 is 13 amino acids long. From germline, CDR1 is SQVTM and CDR2 ANQGSEA. V shed 5 bases and J 7 bases; nucleotides not matched to a gene: 5. The CDR3 region is CSVSGTGGSGYTF. The DNA of the CDR3 is TGCAGCGTTTCCGGGACAGGGGGCTCTGGCTACACCTTC. The full variable domain, with the rest looked up from reference TRBV29-1 and TRBJ1-2, is SAVISQKPSRDICQRGTSLTIQCQVDSQVTMMFWYRQQPGQSLTLIATANQGSEATYESGFVIDKFPISRPNLTFSTLTVSNMSPEDSSIYLCSVSGTGGSGYTFGSGTRLTVV.

The genes are TRBV18 and TRBJ1-2; D gene ambiguous. V was pared by 8 bases and J by 7 bases, with 11 bases between. Germline V gives CDR1 KGHSH, CDR2 LQKENI. This CDR3 is 11 amino acids long. The CDR3 DNA reads TGTGCCAGCAGAAACCGCGGTGGCTACACCTTC. Amino acid sequence: CASRNRGGYTF.

The V and J genes are TRBV27 and TRBJ1-2; the D gene is possibly TRBD1 (6 bases). This CDR3 comprises 13 residues. The V end lost 3 bases, the J end lost 2 bases, and 7 bases lay between the germline ends. CDR1 and CDR2 from the germline V gene are MNHEY and SMNVEV (reference sequence). CDR3 bases: TGTGCCAGCAGTTTTGACAGGAACTATGGCTACACCTTC. This codes for CASSFDRNYGYTF.